What follows are 17 T cell receptor beta chains derived from one specimen sequenced in a study of pediatric ulcerative colitis. Profiled with immunoSEQ multiplex PCR; TCRdb holds only in-frame clones, not every one. The sample shows about 36,000 clones, more than 70% of them seen only once. Rectal tissue came from one to two pinch biopsies taken at colonoscopy. The specimen sequenced was gut tissue. All receptors come from a boy between 10 and 17 years old with moderate ulcerative colitis.

This clone was detected a few times. J is TRBJ1-2 and V is TRBV18; D might be TRBD1 (5 bases). CDR3 size: 15 residues. CDR1 and CDR2 (germline): KGHSH, LQKENI. The V end was cut by 6 bases, the J end by 4 bases, with 18 bases between. CDR3 nucleotide sequence: TGTGCCAGCTCGCCGATCCCGGGGCTGGGCTATGGCTACACCTTC. It translates to CASSPIPGLGYGYTF.

This sequence joins TRBV9 and TRBJ2-3, with TRBD2 as a possible D gene (6 bases). Germline CDR1 SGDLS, CDR2 YYNGEE. Trimming cost V 0 bases and J 4 bases, with 15 bases left between them. The CDR3 runs to 16 residues. The CDR3: CASSVAGLAPPDTQYF. In nucleotides, the CDR3 is TGTGCCAGCAGCGTAGCGGGACTCGCCCCCCCAGATACGCAGTATTTT.

V gene TRBV7-2 combines with J gene TRBJ2-5, with 7 positions matching TRBD2. V was clipped by 4 bases and J by 0 bases; unmatched bases: 8. In germline, CDR1 is SGHTA, CDR2 FQGNSA. This CDR3 has 16 amino acids. The CDR3 coding sequence is TGTGCCAGCAGCTCGCTCGGGACTATGTACCAAGAGACCCAGTACTTC. This translates into CASSSLGTMYQETQYF.

The chain links TRBV29-1 to TRBJ1-1; maybe TRBD1 (5 bases). This CDR3 has 15 residues. Germline V gives CDR1 SQVTM, CDR2 ANQGSEA. V was pared by 7 bases and J by 0 bases, with 18 bases between. For the CDR3, the DNA is TGCAGCGGACTTAATGAAGGAGGGGTGAACACTGAAGCTTTCTTT. Its translation: CSGLNEGGVNTEAFF. Supplemented by reference TRBV29-1 and TRBJ1-1, the full variable domain reads SAVISQKPSRDICQRGTSLTIQCQVDSQVTMMFWYRQQPGQSLTLIATANQGSEATYESGFVIDKFPISRPNLTFSTLTVSNMSPEDSSIYLCSGLNEGGVNTEAFFGQGTRLTVV.

The rearrangement links TRBV11-2 to TRBJ2-1, with D possibly TRBD2 on 6 matching bases. Germline V gene sequence: CDR1 SGHAT, CDR2 FQNNGV. V lost 0 bases and J 9 bases, leaving 15 bases between the germline ends. The CDR3 runs to 15 residues. CDR3 sequence: CASSLEVGLRGEQFF. The CDR3 coding sequence is TGTGCCAGCAGCTTAGAAGTGGGACTTAGGGGTGAGCAGTTCTTC. Combining the CDR3 with reference TRBV11-2 and TRBJ2-1 gives the whole variable domain EAGVAQSPRYKIIEKRQSVAFWCNPISGHATLYWYQQILGQGPKLLIQFQNNGVVDDSQLPKDRFSAERLKGVDSTLKIQPAKLEDSAVYLCASSLEVGLRGEQFFGPGTRLTVL.

There are a few counts of this clone. Other DNA sequences in this specimen translate into the identical CDR3. This chain links TRBV19 with TRBJ2-5, with D possibly TRBD2 on 6 matching bases. CDR3 length: 14 residues. Germline V gene sequence: CDR1 LNHDA, CDR2 SQIVND (reference sequence). V lost 3 bases, J lost 4 bases, and 12 bases lay in between. CDR3 region: CASSIIGGRETQYF. The DNA of the CDR3 is TGTGCCAGTAGTATCATCGGGGGTAGAGAGACCCAGTACTTC.

In its sample, this clone was seen once. V and J are TRBV10-2 and TRBJ2-7, with 14 positions matching TRBD2. This CDR3 is built from 16 residues. Germline CDR1 WSHSY, CDR2 SAAADI. V shed 3 bases and J 6 bases; nucleotides not matched to a gene: 7. CDR3 nucleotide sequence: TGCGCCAGCAGTGATAAAGGGACTAGCGGGAGTGGCGAGCAGTACTTC. Protein: CASSDKGTSGSGEQYF.

This clone has a single count. This chain uses TRBV7-3 with TRBJ2-1, with 7 bases that match TRBD1. Germline CDR1 SGHTA, CDR2 FQGTGA. CDR3 size: 15 residues. V lost 5 bases and J lost 3; bases outside the gene matches: 7. The CDR3 nucleotides read TGTGCCAGCAGCCCAAGGGACAGCATCTACAATGAGCAGTTCTTC. Protein sequence: CASSPRDSIYNEQFF.

This clone was recorded a few times. This sequence joins TRBV4-2 and TRBJ1-2, with D uncertain. Trimming took 0 bases from V and 7 from J, leaving 12 bases between them. This CDR3 is 14 amino acids long. Germline values: CDR1 LGHNA, CDR2 YNFKEQ. DNA of the CDR3: TGTGCCAGCAGCCAAGAAAGCCAATTCCTTGGCTACACCTTC. Protein product: CASSQESQFLGYTF.

The chain has TRBV30 and TRBJ1-2; D unclear. The CDR3 covers 12 residues. V was pared by 1 base and J by 5 bases, with 8 bases between. CDR1 GTSNPN and CDR2 SVGIG come from the germline V gene (reference sequence). The CDR3 sequence is CAWSASVYGYTF. CDR3 in DNA: TGTGCCTGGAGTGCTAGCGTGTATGGCTACACCTTC.

V is TRBV7-9 and J is TRBJ1-1; the D gene is possibly TRBD1 (6 bases). CDR1 and CDR2 (germline): SEHNR, FQNEAQ (reference sequence). The CDR3 sequence is 16 residues long. V was shortened by 1 base and J by 2 bases, with 14 bases between the two germline ends. The CDR3 protein is CASSLGSSGVNTEAFF. The CDR3 DNA sequence: TGTGCCAGCAGCTTAGGTTCCTCAGGGGTCAACACTGAAGCTTTCTTT.

V usage is TRBV5-8 and J usage is TRBJ1-1, with D unclear. CDR3 size: 14 residues. Germline V lookup: CDR1 SGHTS, CDR2 YDEGEE. Trimming cost V 0 bases and J 6 bases, with 12 bases left between them. CDR3 DNA: TGTGCCAGCAGCTTGGACAGCCCCGGGGCTGAAGCTTTCTTT. It translates to CASSLDSPGAEAFF. Filled out from reference TRBV5-8 and TRBJ1-1, the complete variable domain reads EAGVTQSPTHLIKTRGQQATLRCSPISGHTSVYWYQQALGLGLQFLLWYDEGEERNRGNFPPRFSGRQFPNYSSELNVNALELEDSALYLCASSLDSPGAEAFFGQGTRLTVV.

The rearrangement uses TRBV6-5 and TRBJ2-7; D unclear. Germline CDR1 reads MNHEY; CDR2 reads SVGAGI. Trimming took off 5 bases at V and 4 bases at J, with 18 bases between the two ends. The CDR3 contains 15 residues. The DNA of the CDR3 is TGTGCCAGCAGTGGATCCCACCTCGGCCGGTACGAGCAGTACTTC. Residues: CASSGSHLGRYEQYF.

The chain links TRBV5-8 to TRBJ2-7; 9 bases match TRBD1. The CDR3 has 15 residues. Unmatched junction bases numbered 10, after V lost 4 bases and J lost 5 bases. CDR1 and CDR2 from the germline V gene are SGHTS and YDEGEE. The CDR3 here is CASSRPGTGIDEQYF. The CDR3 nucleotides are TGTGCCAGCAGCAGACCCGGGACAGGGATCGACGAGCAGTACTTC.

This clone was detected a few times. DNA of the CDR3: TGTGCCAGCAGTCGGGGGGATATGTATGGCTACACCTTC. Translation gives CASSRGDMYGYTF. This chain connects TRBV7-9 to TRBJ1-2; maybe TRBD1 (5 bases). With 6 bases removed from V and 5 bases from J, the gap between germline ends came to 13 bases. In germline, CDR1 is SEHNR, CDR2 FQNEAQ (reference sequence). The CDR3 is 13 residues long. The entire variable domain, with the rest obtained from reference TRBV7-9 and TRBJ1-2, is as follows: DTGVSQNPRHKITKRGQNVTFRCDPISEHNRLYWYRQTLGQGPEFLTYFQNEAQLEKSRLLSDRFSAERPKGSFSTLEIQRTEQGDSAMYLCASSRGDMYGYTFGSGTRLTVV.

A few counts support this clone. This sequence joins TRBV5-1 and TRBJ1-5; possible D gene TRBD1, 5 bases. V was shortened by 1 base and J by 5 bases, with 10 bases between the two germline ends. Germline V lookup: CDR1 SGHRS, CDR2 YFSETQ. The CDR3 runs 14 residues. CDR3 DNA: TGCGCCAGCAGCTTGACAGGCATGGATCAGCCCCAGCATTTT. Translation: CASSLTGMDQPQHF.

The chain couples TRBV5-5 to TRBJ1-2; 12 bases agree with TRBD1. The CDR3 spans 15 residues. V trimming: 4 bases; J trimming: 7 bases; junction bases outside the gene matches: 8. Germline loops: CDR1 SGHKS, CDR2 YYEKEE (reference sequence). This CDR3 is CASSPGTGGGGGYTF. The CDR3 bases are TGTGCCAGCAGCCCCGGGACAGGGGGCGGGGGTGGCTACACCTTC.